A single sample gave rise to the 10 T cell receptor beta chains below, sequenced in a study of T cells in localized non-small cell lung cancer. This table comes from immunoSEQ multiplex PCR, and its TCRdb copy is limited to in-frame clones, with some not included. The repertoire has some 7,700 clones, roughly 94% of them found once; the top ten carry about 4.5%. The sequences come from peripheral blood mononuclear cells, collected before any cancer treatment. The receptors here all came from a male donor at least 60 years old with stage II lung adenocarcinoma.

The rearrangement joins TRBV18 to TRBJ1-3; D not certain. This CDR3 contains 14 residues. The germline CDR1 and CDR2 sequences are KGHSH and LQKENI. The ends were cut back, 3 bases at V and 9 bases at J, with 15 bases in the middle. CDR3 coding DNA: TGTGCCAGCTCACCGGCGGGAAAGGAAAGCACCATATATTTT. This gives the protein CASSPAGKESTIYF.

This clone was detected only a few times. V and J are TRBV5-6 and TRBJ2-4, with TRBD2 matching 8 bases. Germline V gives CDR1 SGHDT, CDR2 YYEEEE. With 3 bases clipped from V and 4 bases from J, the junction kept 9 bases outside the gene matches. This CDR3 spans 16 amino acids. This CDR3 is CASSSLAAPLKNIQYF. The DNA of the CDR3 is TGTGCCAGCAGCTCACTAGCGGCGCCCCTAAAAAACATTCAGTACTTC.

V is TRBV27 and J is TRBJ2-6; D is unresolved. Trimming shortened V by 10 bases and J by 0 bases, and 13 bases separated the two germline ends. The CDR3 is 15 residues long. Germline V gene sequence: CDR1 MNHEY, CDR2 SMNVEV (reference sequence). The CDR3, as DNA: TGTGCCACCCAGGCCGCCCGCTCTGGGGCCAACGTCCTGACTTTC. Amino acids: CATQAARSGANVLTF.

J is TRBJ1-2 and V is TRBV7-9; 9 bases fit TRBD1. The germline CDR1 and CDR2 sequences are SEHNR and FQNEAQ (reference sequence). The V and J ends lost 2 bases and 4 bases, in that order; junction bases with no gene match: 5. This CDR3 has 15 residues. CDR3 in DNA: TGTGCCAGCAGCTTATTAGGGACAGGGAGCTATGGCTACACCTTC. Residues: CASSLLGTGSYGYTF.

This chain's CDR3 is CASSPRDRGNEKLFF. In DNA, the CDR3 is TGTGCCAGCAGCCCCCGGGACAGGGGAAATGAAAAACTGTTTTTT. The chain joins TRBV6-5 to TRBJ1-4; TRBD1 matches 10 bases. CDR1 and CDR2 (germline): MNHEY, SVGAGI. CDR3 length equals 15 residues. With 6 bases clipped from V and 5 bases from J, the junction kept 6 bases outside the gene matches.

V is TRBV7-2 and J is TRBJ2-1; 7 nucleotides agree with TRBD1. The CDR3 is 15 amino acids. The V segment lost 1 base and the J segment 3 bases; nucleotides outside the gene matches: 3. CDR1 is SGHTA and CDR2 is FQGNSA in the germline V gene. The chain's CDR3 is CASSLGGGIYNEQFF. The DNA for the CDR3 is TGTGCCAGCAGCTTAGGAGGGGGCATCTACAATGAGCAGTTCTTC.

The chain couples TRBV15 to TRBJ1-2; D not certain. Between the trimmed V and J ends, which lost 3 bases and 2 bases, there was a span of 10 bases. Germline V gene lookup returns CDR1 LNHNV and CDR2 YYDKDF (reference sequence). This CDR3 has 14 amino acids. The CDR3 bases are TGTGCCACCAGCAGCGCAGCGGGGAACTATGGCTACACCTTC. Protein sequence: CATSSAAGNYGYTF.

The chain joins TRBV5-5 to TRBJ1-4, with a tentative D call TRBD1 (5 bases). Germline-derived CDR1 and CDR2 are SGHKS and YYEKEE (reference sequence). The V gene lost 4 bases and the J gene lost 10 bases, with 20 bases spanning the gap. The CDR3 runs 15 residues. CDR3 DNA: TGTGCCAGCAGCAGCGAAACGGGGCTACGGGGAAAACTGTTTTTT. This sequence encodes CASSSETGLRGKLFF.

The J gene is TRBJ2-1, the V gene TRBV4-3; D is unclear. This CDR3 region has 12 residues. The germline V gene encodes CDR1 LGHNA and CDR2 YSLEER. The ends were cut back, 1 base at V and 6 bases at J, with 4 bases in the middle. The CDR3 DNA reads TGCGCCAGCAGCCAAGTCCCCAATGAGCAGTTCTTC. It is translated as CASSQVPNEQFF.

As DNA, the CDR3 is TGTGCCAGCAGCCAAGATTTGGGGCCGGGCACAGATACGCAGTATTTT. This translates into CASSQDLGPGTDTQYF. V usage is TRBV14 and J usage is TRBJ2-3; D may be TRBD1 (5 bases). V lost 0 bases and J 1 base, leaving 11 bases between the germline ends. CDR1 is SGHDN, CDR2 FVKESK, per germline. The CDR3 has 16 residues.